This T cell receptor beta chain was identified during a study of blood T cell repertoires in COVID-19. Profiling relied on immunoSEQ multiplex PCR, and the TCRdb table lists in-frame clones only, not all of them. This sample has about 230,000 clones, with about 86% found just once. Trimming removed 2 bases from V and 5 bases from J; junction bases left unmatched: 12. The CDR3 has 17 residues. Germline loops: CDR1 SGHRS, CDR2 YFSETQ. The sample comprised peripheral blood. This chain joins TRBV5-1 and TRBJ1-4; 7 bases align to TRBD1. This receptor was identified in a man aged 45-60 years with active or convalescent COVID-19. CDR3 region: CASSFEGRGETNEKLFF. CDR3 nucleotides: TGCGCCAGCAGCTTTGAGGGCAGGGGGGAGACCAATGAAAAACTGTTTTTT.